This is a list of T cell receptor beta chains from one sample in a study of T cells in tuberculosis. TCRdb keeps only in-frame clones here, not all; method: immunoSEQ multiplex PCR. The top ten hold 9.5% to 13% of the sample, which has 6,500 to 8,000 clones, approximately 95% seen once. The sequencing sample was made of PBMCs. These TCRs come from an adult with tuberculosis. CDR3s include the opening cysteine and the closing phenylalanine or tryptophan. Each record gives: clone size, V gene, CDR3 length, J gene, D gene, CDR3 protein, CDR3 DNA. D genes are given only for firm matches. Not every row has a clone size; where given, it reads once, few, many or a size class.

.	TRBV10-1	14	TRBJ2-1	TRBD2	CASSTGGPENEQFF	TGCGCCAGCAGTACGGGAGGGCCTGAGAATGAGCAGTTCTTC
.	TRBV5-8	14	TRBJ1-2	.	CASRRMRAGYGYTF	TGTGCCAGCAGGCGCATGAGGGCCGGCTATGGCTACACCTTC
.	TRBV4-1	16	TRBJ2-2	.	CASSPVEQRNTGELFF	TGCGCCAGCAGCCCCGTCGAACAGAGAAACACCGGGGAGCTGTTTTTT
.	TRBV19	18	TRBJ2-1	.	CASSIGPSAGARYNEQFF	TGTGCCAGTAGTATAGGACCCTCTGCGGGGGCAAGATACAATGAGCAGTTCTTC
.	TRBV9	14	TRBJ2-5	.	CASSAPGERETQYF	TGTGCCAGCAGCGCCCCAGGGGAGAGGGAGACCCAGTACTTC
.	TRBV19	14	TRBJ2-3	.	CASRRGESTDTQYF	TGTGCCAGTCGGAGAGGAGAAAGCACAGATACGCAGTATTTT
.	TRBV5-1	13	TRBJ2-3	.	CASSRGSTDTQYF	TGCGCCAGCAGCCGGGGTTCCACAGATACGCAGTATTTT
.	TRBV27	14	TRBJ1-5	.	CASSPGGSYQPQHF	TGTGCCAGCAGTCCTGGCGGGTCCTATCAGCCCCAGCATTTT
.	TRBV6-1	14	TRBJ2-3	TRBD1	CASSLDREGDTQYF	TGTGCCAGCAGTCTGGACAGGGAAGGGGATACGCAGTATTTT
.	TRBV5-1	12	TRBJ2-7	TRBD1	CASSFTGTGASF	TGCGCCAGCAGCTTTACCGGGACAGGGGCCTCCTTC
.	TRBV2	15	TRBJ2-2	.	CASRDRDSPPGELFF	TGTGCCAGCAGAGACCGGGACTCCCCTCCCGGGGAGCTGTTTTTT
.	TRBV4-2	16	TRBJ1-2	.	CASSQGLARQDYGYTF	TGTGCCAGCAGCCAAGGCCTGGCGAGACAGGACTATGGCTACACCTTC
.	TRBV6-5	16	TRBJ2-3	TRBD2	CASSHSRTRITDTQYF	TGTGCCAGCAGTCACTCTCGGACTAGAATCACCGATACGCAGTATTTT
.	TRBV9	17	TRBJ2-2	TRBD2	CASSVRSAGAITGELFF	TGTGCCAGCAGCGTACGTTCTGCGGGAGCGATCACCGGGGAGCTGTTTTTT
.	TRBV2	15	TRBJ1-2	.	CASSEEWQGSYGYTF	TGTGCCAGCAGTGAAGAGTGGCAGGGGAGCTATGGCTACACCTTC
.	TRBV5-1	15	TRBJ1-2	.	CASKPEVVTNYGYTF	TGCGCCAGCAAGCCGGAGGTCGTGACTAACTATGGCTACACCTTC
.	TRBV5-5	15	TRBJ2-1	TRBD1	CASSSGTGEYNEQFF	TGTGCCAGCAGCTCCGGGACAGGGGAGTACAATGAGCAGTTCTTC
once	TRBV5-1	14	TRBJ2-1	.	CASSPDSGENEQFF	TGCGCCAGCAGCCCCGACTCAGGGGAGAATGAGCAGTTCTTC
.	TRBV5-1	13	TRBJ2-5	.	CASSLGSGETQYF	TGCGCCAGCAGCTTGGGATCAGGGGAGACCCAGTACTTC
.	TRBV4-1	15	TRBJ2-5	TRBD2	CASSPAGDPRETQYF	TGCGCCAGCAGCCCGGCGGGAGATCCGCGGGAGACCCAGTACTTC
.	TRBV7-9	13	TRBJ1-2	TRBD1	CASSLGDSYGYTF	TGTGCCAGCAGCTTAGGGGACAGCTATGGCTACACCTTC
once	TRBV6-6	13	TRBJ1-2	.	CASSREAAYGYTF	TGTGCCAGCTCCCGGGAGGCGGCCTATGGCTACACCTTC
.	TRBV19	15	TRBJ2-7	TRBD1	CASSPGQGEGYEQYF	TGTGCCAGTAGTCCGGGACAGGGGGAAGGCTACGAGCAGTACTTC
.	TRBV5-8	14	TRBJ1-2	TRBD1	CASSSDRAGYGYTF	TGTGCCAGCAGCTCCGACAGGGCGGGCTATGGCTACACCTTC
.	TRBV5-1	18	TRBJ2-1	TRBD2	CASNSSSGAGLDYNEQFF	TGCGCCAGCAACTCTAGTAGCGGGGCAGGGCTGGACTACAATGAGCAGTTCTTC
.	TRBV29-1	12	TRBJ2-1	.	CSVEKGGSSPFF	TGCAGCGTTGAAAAGGGAGGCTCAAGTCCGTTCTTC
.	TRBV7-9	14	TRBJ2-5	.	CASSRLGGPETQYF	TGTGCCAGCAGTCGACTAGGGGGCCCGGAGACCCAGTACTTC
.	TRBV18	21	TRBJ2-7	TRBD1	CASSHLGLTGGEGDALFGQYF	TGTGCCAGCTCGCACCTTGGACTAACAGGGGGAGAGGGGGACGCCCTTTTTGGGCAGTACTTC
.	TRBV11-3	15	TRBJ2-1	.	CASSLGRGAYNEQFF	TGTGCCAGCAGCTTAGGGCGCGGGGCCTACAATGAGCAGTTCTTC
.	TRBV13	17	TRBJ1-2	.	CASSSRTPDTNIRGYTF	TGTGCCAGCAGCTCACGAACTCCGGACACAAATATCCGTGGCTACACCTTC
.	TRBV30	10	TRBJ2-1	.	CAWQGNEQFF	TGTGCCTGGCAGGGTAATGAGCAGTTCTTC
.	TRBV7-6	15	TRBJ2-3	TRBD1	CASSSTGEGTDTQYF	TGTGCCAGCAGCTCTACAGGGGAAGGGACAGATACGCAGTATTTT
.	TRBV29-1	15	TRBJ2-6	.	CSVEEGGVWANVLTF	TGCAGCGTTGAAGAAGGCGGGGTCTGGGCCAACGTCCTGACTTTC
.	TRBV7-9	14	TRBJ2-3	TRBD1	CASSRDRDSDTQYF	TGTGCCAGCAGCCGGGACAGGGATTCAGATACGCAGTATTTT
.	TRBV30	23	TRBJ2-5	.	CAWSPTSAPGVWPILHKQETQYF	TGTGCCTGGAGTCCTACCTCCGCTCCGGGTGTTTGGCCCATCCTCCACAAACAAGAGACCCAGTACTTC